Shown below are 11 T cell receptor beta chains from a single sample sequenced in a study of T cells in Graves' hyperthyroidism and ophthalmopathy. TCR beta CDR3 sequences were amplified from RNA transcripts. Using the HTBI primer set, a first-round RT-PCR was run on the TCR CDR3. TCRdb independently ran MiXCR on the multiplex PCR reads; one entry per CDR3 protein. Of 250,000 to 300,000 distinct CDR3 sequences in the sample, roughly 19% are singletons; the top ten hold just under 40%. The sequenced sample was blood. All receptors come from a man between 50 and 59 years old with Graves' ophthalmopathy.

For this clonotype: A clone one base away is much larger, so this may be a read error. The genes are TRBV10-3 and TRBJ2-1, with 9 positions matching TRBD2. Unmatched junction bases numbered 19, after V lost 10 bases and J lost 9 bases. The CDR3 has 16 amino acids. Germline V gene data show CDR1 as ENHRY and CDR2 as SYGVKD. CDR3 residues: CATNEGVPREGSEQFF. The CDR3 DNA is TGTGCCACCAATGAAGGAGTCCCGCGGGAGGGTTCTGAGCAGTTCTTC.

The genes are TRBV24-1 and TRBJ2-1; TRBD1 aligns across 8 bases. The CDR3 has 14 residues. Germline CDR1 is KGHDR and CDR2 is SFDVKD. V dropped 4 bases and J dropped 10; count of bases not matched to a gene: 8. CDR3 in amino acids: CATSDPRQGWEQFF. CDR3 nucleotide sequence: TGTGCCACCAGTGACCCCCGACAGGGGTGGGAGCAGTTCTTC.

This clonotype was observed at least ten times. This chain connects TRBV19 to TRBJ1-1; a weak D match, TRBD1 (5 bases). The CDR3 is made up of 18 amino acids. V shed 3 bases and J shed 7 bases, with 27 bases lying between them. CDR1 LNHDA and CDR2 SQIVND come from the germline V gene (reference sequence). This CDR3 reads CASSMKGPGSAAGGEAFF. In DNA form, the CDR3 reads TGTGCCAGTAGTATGAAGGGACCTGGCAGCGCTGCGGGCGGTGAAGCTTTCTTT.

In this sample, this clonotype turned up many times. The V call is TRBV6-6, the J call TRBJ1-1, with D perhaps TRBD1 (6 bases). CDR1 MNHNY and CDR2 SVGAGI come from the germline V gene (reference sequence). V was pared by 2 bases and J by 3 bases, with 10 bases between. The CDR3 extends over 14 amino acids. The CDR3 DNA reads as TGTGCCAGCAGTTACGAGGGGGGCTACACTGAAGCTTTCTTT. Amino acid sequence: CASSYEGGYTEAFF.

This clonotype was recorded at least ten times. The chain employs TRBV15 and TRBJ1-1; no definite D call. The length of the CDR3 is 14 residues. CDR1 and CDR2 (germline): LNHNV, YYDKDF (reference sequence). The V gene lost 0 bases and the J gene lost 0 bases, with 5 bases spanning the gap. DNA for the CDR3: TGTGCCACCAGCAGAGAACGGATGAACACTGAAGCTTTCTTT. It translates to CATSRERMNTEAFF.

This clonotype was counted at least ten times. The chain employs TRBV5-8 and TRBJ1-4; D is possibly TRBD1 (5 bases). The CDR3 has 15 amino acids. Germline V gives CDR1 SGHTS, CDR2 YDEGEE. V lost 0 bases, J lost 6 bases, and 12 bases lay in between. CDR3 loop: CASSLEGRNDEKLFF. In DNA form, the CDR3 reads TGTGCCAGCAGCTTGGAGGGACGGAACGATGAAAAACTGTTTTTT.

This clonotype was observed many times. The chain has TRBV20-1 and TRBJ1-2; a possible D gene is TRBD1 (5 bases). Germline V CDR1 and CDR2: DFQATT, SNEGSKA (reference sequence). CDR3 length: 11 residues. The V gene lost 0 bases and the J gene lost 7 bases, with 6 bases spanning the gap. CDR3 bases: TGCAGTGCTAGAGATGACAGTGGCTACACCTTC. The encoded protein is CSARDDSGYTF.

This clonotype was picked up many times. This rearrangement joins TRBV20-1 to TRBJ2-3, with a tentative D call TRBD2 (7 bases). The CDR3 sequence is 16 residues long. Germline assignment: CDR1 DFQATT and CDR2 SNEGSKA (reference sequence). Trimming removed 5 bases at V and 6 bases at J, with 24 bases between. This chain's CDR3 is CSAGPLGGRGGDTQYF. DNA for the CDR3: TGCAGTGCTGGACCCTTGGGCGGGAGAGGGGGTGATACGCAGTATTTT.

J is TRBJ1-6 and V is TRBV6-2 or TRBV6-3, with 9 bases fitting TRBD1. The CDR3 length is 13 residues. The V and J ends lost 6 bases and 9 bases, in that order; junction bases with no gene match: 3. Germline-derived CDR1 and CDR2 are MNHEY and SVGEGT. CDR3 nucleotides: TGTGCCAGCAGGCCGGACAGGGGTTCACCCCTCCACTTT. Its protein product is CASRPDRGSPLHF.

This clonotype was observed a few times. J is TRBJ2-2 and V is TRBV5-1, with TRBD2 identical over 7 bases. Unmatched junction bases numbered 3, after V lost 0 bases and J lost 7 bases. The V gene's germline CDR1 is SGHRS and CDR2 YFSETQ. This CDR3 is built from 14 residues. The CDR3 sequence is CASSLGDYRGELFF. The CDR3 DNA reads as TGCGCCAGCAGCTTGGGGGACTATCGCGGGGAGCTGTTTTTT.

This clonotype was observed at least ten times. The chain uses TRBV30 and TRBJ2-3, with 13 bases aligning to TRBD2. The V segment lost 8 bases and the J segment 4 bases; nucleotides outside the gene matches: 6. This CDR3 has 14 amino acids. The germline V gene has CDR1 GTSNPN and CDR2 SVGIG (reference sequence). The CDR3 region is CAMRTSGSPDTQYF. CDR3 nucleotides: TGTGCCATGAGGACTAGCGGGAGCCCAGATACGCAGTATTTT.